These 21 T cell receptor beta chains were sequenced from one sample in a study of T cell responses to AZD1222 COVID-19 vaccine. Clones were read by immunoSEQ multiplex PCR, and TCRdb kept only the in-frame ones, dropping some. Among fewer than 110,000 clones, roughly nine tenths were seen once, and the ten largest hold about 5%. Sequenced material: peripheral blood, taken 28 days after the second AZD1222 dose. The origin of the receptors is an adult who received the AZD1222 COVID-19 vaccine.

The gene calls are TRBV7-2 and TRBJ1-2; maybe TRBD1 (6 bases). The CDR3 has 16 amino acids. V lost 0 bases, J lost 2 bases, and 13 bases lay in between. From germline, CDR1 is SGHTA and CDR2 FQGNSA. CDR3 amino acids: CASSLAGTWSNYGYTF. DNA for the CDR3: TGTGCCAGCAGCTTAGCGGGGACATGGAGCAACTATGGCTACACCTTC.

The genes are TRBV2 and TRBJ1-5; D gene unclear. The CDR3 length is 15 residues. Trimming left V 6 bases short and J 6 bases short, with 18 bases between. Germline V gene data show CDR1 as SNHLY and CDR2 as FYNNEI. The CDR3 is CASREAGPRGQPQHF. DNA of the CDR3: TGTGCCAGCAGGGAGGCGGGTCCTCGGGGTCAGCCCCAGCATTTT.

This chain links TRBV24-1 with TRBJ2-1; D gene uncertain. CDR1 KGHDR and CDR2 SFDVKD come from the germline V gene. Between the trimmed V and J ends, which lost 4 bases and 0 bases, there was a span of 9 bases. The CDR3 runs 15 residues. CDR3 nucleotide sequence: TGTGCCACCAGTGACCTAGACTCCTCCTACAATGAGCAGTTCTTC. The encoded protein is CATSDLDSSYNEQFF.

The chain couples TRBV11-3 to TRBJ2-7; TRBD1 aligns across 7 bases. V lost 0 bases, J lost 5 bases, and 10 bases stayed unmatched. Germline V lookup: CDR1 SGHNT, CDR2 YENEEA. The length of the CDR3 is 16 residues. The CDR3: CASSLDGRQGRDEQYF. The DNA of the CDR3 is TGTGCCAGCAGCTTAGACGGAAGACAGGGTCGGGACGAGCAGTACTTC. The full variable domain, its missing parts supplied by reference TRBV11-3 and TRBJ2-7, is EAGVVQSPRYKIIEKKQPVAFWCNPISGHNTLYWYLQNLGQGPELLIRYENEEAVDDSQLPKDRFSAERLKGVDSTLKIQPAELGDSAVYLCASSLDGRQGRDEQYFGPGTRLTVT.

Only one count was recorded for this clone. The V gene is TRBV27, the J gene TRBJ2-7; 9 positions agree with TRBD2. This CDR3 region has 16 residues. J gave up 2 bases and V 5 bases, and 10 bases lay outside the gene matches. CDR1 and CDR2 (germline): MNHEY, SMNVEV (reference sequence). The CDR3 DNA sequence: TGTGCCAGCAGTCCCCTGTTGAAGCGGGGGGCCTACGAGCAGTACTTC. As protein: CASSPLLKRGAYEQYF.

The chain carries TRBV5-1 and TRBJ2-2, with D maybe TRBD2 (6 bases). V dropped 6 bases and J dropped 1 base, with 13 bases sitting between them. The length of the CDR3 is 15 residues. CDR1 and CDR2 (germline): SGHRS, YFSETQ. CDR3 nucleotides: TGCGCCAGCAAGGAGGGTTTACAGAACACCGGGGAGCTGTTTTTT. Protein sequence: CASKEGLQNTGELFF.

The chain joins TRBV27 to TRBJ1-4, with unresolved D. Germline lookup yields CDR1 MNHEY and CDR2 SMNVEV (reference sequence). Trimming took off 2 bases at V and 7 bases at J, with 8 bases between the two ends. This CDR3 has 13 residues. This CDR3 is CASSLRRTEKLFF. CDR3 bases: TGTGCCAGCAGTTTAAGGCGGACTGAAAAACTGTTTTTT.

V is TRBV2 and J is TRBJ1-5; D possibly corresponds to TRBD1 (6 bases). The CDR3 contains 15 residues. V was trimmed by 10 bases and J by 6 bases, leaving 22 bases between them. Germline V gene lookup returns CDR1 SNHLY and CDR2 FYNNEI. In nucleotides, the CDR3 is TGTGCCACAACATCCACCGAGGGAGGGGGTCAGCCCCAGCATTTT. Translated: CATTSTEGGGQPQHF.

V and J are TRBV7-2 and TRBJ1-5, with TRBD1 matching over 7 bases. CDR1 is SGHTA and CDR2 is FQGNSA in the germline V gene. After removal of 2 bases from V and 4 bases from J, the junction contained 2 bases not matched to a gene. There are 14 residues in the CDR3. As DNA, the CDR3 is TGTGCCAGCAGCTTATTGGACAGGAATCAGCCCCAGCATTTT. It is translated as CASSLLDRNQPQHF.

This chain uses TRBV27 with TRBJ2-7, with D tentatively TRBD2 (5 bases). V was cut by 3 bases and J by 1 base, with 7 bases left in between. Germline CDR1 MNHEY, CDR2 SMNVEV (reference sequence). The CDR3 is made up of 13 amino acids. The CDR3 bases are TGTGCCAGCAGTTTCCCGGGATCCTACGAGCAGTACTTC. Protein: CASSFPGSYEQYF.

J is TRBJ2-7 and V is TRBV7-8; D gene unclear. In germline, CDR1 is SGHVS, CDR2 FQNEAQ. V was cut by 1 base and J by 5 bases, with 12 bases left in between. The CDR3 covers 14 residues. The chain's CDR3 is CASSLGRGRDEQYF. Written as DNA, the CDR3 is TGTGCCAGCAGCTTAGGAAGAGGTAGGGACGAGCAGTACTTC.

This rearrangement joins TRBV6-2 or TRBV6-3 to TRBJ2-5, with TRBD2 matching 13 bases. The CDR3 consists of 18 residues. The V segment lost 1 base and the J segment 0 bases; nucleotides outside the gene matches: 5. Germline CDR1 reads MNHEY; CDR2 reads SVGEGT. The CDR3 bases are TGTGCCAGCAGTTACTTACCAGGACTAGCGGGGGACCAAGAGACCCAGTACTTC. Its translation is CASSYLPGLAGDQETQYF.

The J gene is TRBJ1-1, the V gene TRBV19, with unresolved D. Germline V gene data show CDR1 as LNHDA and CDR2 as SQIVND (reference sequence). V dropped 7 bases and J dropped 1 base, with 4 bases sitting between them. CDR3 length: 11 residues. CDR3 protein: CASKANTEAFF. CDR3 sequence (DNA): TGTGCCAGTAAGGCGAACACTGAAGCTTTCTTT.

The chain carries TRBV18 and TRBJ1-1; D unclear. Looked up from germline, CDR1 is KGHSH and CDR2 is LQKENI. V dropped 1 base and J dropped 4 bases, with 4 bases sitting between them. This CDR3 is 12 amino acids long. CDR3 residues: CASSPQGTEAFF. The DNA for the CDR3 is TGTGCCAGCTCACCACAGGGCACTGAAGCTTTCTTT.

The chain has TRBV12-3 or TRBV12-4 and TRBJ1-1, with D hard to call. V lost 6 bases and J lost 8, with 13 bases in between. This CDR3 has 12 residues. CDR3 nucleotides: TGTGCCAGCAGCTTTGCCCAGTCAGAAGCTTTCTTT. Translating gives CASSFAQSEAFF.

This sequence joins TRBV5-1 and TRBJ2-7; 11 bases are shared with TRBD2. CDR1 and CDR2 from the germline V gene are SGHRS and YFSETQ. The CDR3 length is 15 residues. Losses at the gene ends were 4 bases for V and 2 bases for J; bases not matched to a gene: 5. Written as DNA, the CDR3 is TGCGCCAGCAGCCCCGAGGGACTAGCGGCCTACGAGCAGTACTTC. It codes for CASSPEGLAAYEQYF. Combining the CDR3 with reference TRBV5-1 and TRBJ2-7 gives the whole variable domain KAGVTQTPRYLIKTRGQQVTLSCSPISGHRSVSWYQQTPGQGLQFLFEYFSETQRNKGNFPGRFSGRQFSNSRSEMNVSTLELGDSALYLCASSPEGLAAYEQYFGPGTRLTVT.

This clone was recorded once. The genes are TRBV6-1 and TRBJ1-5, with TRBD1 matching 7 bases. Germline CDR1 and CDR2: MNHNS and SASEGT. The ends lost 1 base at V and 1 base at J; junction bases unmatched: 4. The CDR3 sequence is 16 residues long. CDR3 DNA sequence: TGTGCCAGCAGTGAAGGGGTAGGGGGCAGCAATCAGCCCCAGCATTTT. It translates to CASSEGVGGSNQPQHF.

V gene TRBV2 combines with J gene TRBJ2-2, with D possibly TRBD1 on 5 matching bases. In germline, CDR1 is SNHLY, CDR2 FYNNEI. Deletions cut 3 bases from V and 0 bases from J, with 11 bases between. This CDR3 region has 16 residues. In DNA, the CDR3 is TGTGCCAGCAGTGAGGGGCCAGCTACGAACACCGGGGAGCTGTTTTTT. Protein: CASSEGPATNTGELFF. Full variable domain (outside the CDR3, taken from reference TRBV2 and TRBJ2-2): EPEVTQTPSHQVTQMGQEVILRCVPISNHLYFYWYRQILGQKVEFLVSFYNNEISEKSEIFDDQFSVERPDGSNFTLKIRSTKLEDSAMYFCASSEGPATNTGELFFGEGSRLTVL.

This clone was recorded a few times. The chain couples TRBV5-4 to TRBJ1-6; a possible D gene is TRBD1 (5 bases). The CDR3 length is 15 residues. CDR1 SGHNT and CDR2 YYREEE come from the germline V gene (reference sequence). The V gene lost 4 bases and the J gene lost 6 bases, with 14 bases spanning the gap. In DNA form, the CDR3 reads TGTGCCAGCAGCGTGGGACGAGAGGTTAATTCACCCCTCCACTTT. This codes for CASSVGREVNSPLHF.

The CDR3 region is CSVFLLPNEQFF. The CDR3 coding sequence is TGCAGCGTTTTCCTACTCCCGAATGAGCAGTTCTTC. The V and J genes are TRBV29-1 and TRBJ2-1, with D unresolved. The CDR3 sequence is 12 residues long. Trimming took 5 bases from V and 7 from J, leaving 12 bases between them. CDR1 is SQVTM, CDR2 ANQGSEA, per germline.

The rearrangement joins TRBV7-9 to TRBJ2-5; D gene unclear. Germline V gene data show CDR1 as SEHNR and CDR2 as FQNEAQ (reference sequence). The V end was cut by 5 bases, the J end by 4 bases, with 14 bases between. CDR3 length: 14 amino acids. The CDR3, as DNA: TGTGCCAGCAGCCCCCAGGTGGGAAGAGAGACCCAGTACTTC. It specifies CASSPQVGRETQYF.